These 32 T cell receptor beta chains share one sample of origin, sequenced in a study of cytomegalovirus exposure and HLA in healthy donors. In the PCR, 60 Vbeta and 13 Jbeta primers were used. The repertoire was sequenced with immunoSEQ multiplex PCR; TCRdb's copy has only in-frame clones and lacks some. The data hold around 200,000 clones, with more than 60% observed a single time. The sample taken for sequencing was PBMCs. The receptors come from a man between 45 and 60 years old in good health and CMV-seronegative.

The rearrangement uses TRBV11-2 and TRBJ2-3, with 8 positions matching TRBD1. The CDR3 sequence is 16 residues long. Germline assignment: CDR1 SGHAT and CDR2 FQNNGV. Trimming took 5 bases from V and 4 from J; bases not matched to a gene: 11. The CDR3 sequence: CASSQSVTGVSDTQYF. DNA for the CDR3: TGTGCCAGCAGCCAGTCGGTGACAGGGGTTTCAGATACGCAGTATTTT.

In its sample, this clone was seen once. V gene TRBV5-8 combines with J gene TRBJ2-7, with 12 bases matching TRBD2. Germline V lookup: CDR1 SGHTS, CDR2 YDEGEE. This CDR3 contains 15 residues. V lost 3 bases to trimming and J lost 2 bases; unmatched junction nucleotides: 3. CDR3: CASSWLAGGPYEQYF. The CDR3 DNA is TGTGCCAGCAGCTGGCTAGCGGGAGGGCCCTACGAGCAGTACTTC.

The chain is built from TRBV19 and TRBJ1-5, with D unresolved. Germline lookup yields CDR1 LNHDA and CDR2 SQIVND (reference sequence). The CDR3 sequence is 15 residues long. V lost 8 bases and J 0 bases, leaving 14 bases between the germline ends. The CDR3 is CASRGTSHSNQPQHF. The CDR3 DNA reads as TGTGCCAGTCGAGGCACCTCTCATAGCAATCAGCCCCAGCATTTT. Together with reference TRBV19 and TRBJ1-5, the CDR3 gives the full variable domain: DGGITQSPKYLFRKEGQNVTLSCEQNLNHDAMYWYRQDPGQGLRLIYYSQIVNDFQKGDIAEGYSVSREKKESFPLTVTSAQKNPTAFYLCASRGTSHSNQPQHFGDGTRLSIL.

The V gene is TRBV29-1, the J gene TRBJ2-3; D gene uncertain. Trimming removed 7 bases at V and 0 bases at J, with 8 bases between. Germline V lookup: CDR1 SQVTM, CDR2 ANQGSEA. The CDR3 is made up of 12 amino acids. Written as DNA, the CDR3 is TGCAGCGCCACGGAGAGCACAGATACGCAGTATTTT. Its translation is CSATESTDTQYF.

This chain connects TRBV6-5 to TRBJ2-1; 8 bases agree with TRBD2. Per the germline V gene, CDR1 is MNHEY and CDR2 is SVGAGI. V dropped 6 bases and J dropped 2; count of bases not matched to a gene: 0. There are 13 residues in the CDR3. The CDR3 loop reads CASRLAAYNEQFF. The CDR3 coding sequence is TGTGCCAGCAGACTAGCGGCCTACAATGAGCAGTTCTTC.

The chain joins TRBV7-3 to TRBJ2-2, with D perhaps matching TRBD2 (6 bases). Between the trimmed V and J ends, which lost 5 bases and 7 bases, there was a span of 14 bases. The CDR3 is 14 amino acids. Germline V gene lookup returns CDR1 SGHTA and CDR2 FQGTGA. In DNA, the CDR3 is TGTGCCAGCAGCCTAAGCGGGCCGAGCGGGGAGCTGTTTTTT. The encoded protein is CASSLSGPSGELFF. Using reference TRBV7-3 and TRBJ2-2 for the parts outside the CDR3, the full variable domain is GAGVSQTPSNKVTEKGKYVELRCDPISGHTALYWYRQSLGQGPEFLIYFQGTGAADDSGLPNDRFFAVRPEGSVSTLKIQRTERGDSAVYLCASSLSGPSGELFFGEGSRLTVL.

J is TRBJ2-1 and V is TRBV28; 8 bases agree with TRBD2. From germline, CDR1 is MDHEN and CDR2 SYDVKM. With 3 bases clipped from V and 9 bases from J, the junction kept 10 bases outside the gene matches. The CDR3 consists of 15 residues. The CDR3 coding sequence is TGTGCCAGCAGTTTCGTCCGGGGCCGGGGGGGTGAGCAGTTCTTC. Amino acids: CASSFVRGRGGEQFF. Using reference TRBV28 and TRBJ2-1 for the parts outside the CDR3, the full variable domain is DVKVTQSSRYLVKRTGEKVFLECVQDMDHENMFWYRQDPGLGLRLIYFSYDVKMKEKGDIPEGYSVSREKKERFSLILESASTNQTSMYLCASSFVRGRGGEQFFGPGTRLTVL.

The chain recombines TRBV13 with TRBJ2-5, with 14 bases identical to TRBD2. With V trimmed by 4 bases and J by 4 bases, 8 bases remained unmatched. The length of the CDR3 is 17 residues. The germline V gene encodes CDR1 PRHDT and CDR2 FYEKMQ (reference sequence). CDR3 region: CASSSMTSGRARETQYF. DNA of the CDR3: TGTGCCAGCAGCTCCATGACTAGCGGGAGGGCCAGAGAGACCCAGTACTTC.

J is TRBJ2-3 and V is TRBV5-1, with a possible D match to TRBD2 (6 bases). Deletions cut 3 bases from V and 0 bases from J, with 17 bases between. CDR1 and CDR2 from the germline V gene are SGHRS and YFSETQ. The CDR3 runs 17 residues. CDR3 residues: CASSYGWGDASTDTQYF. Written as DNA, the CDR3 is TGCGCCAGCAGCTACGGGTGGGGGGACGCTAGCACAGATACGCAGTATTTT.

The chain combines TRBV27 with TRBJ2-7; possibly TRBD1 for D (6 bases). The CDR3 extends over 14 amino acids. Germline loops: CDR1 MNHEY, CDR2 SMNVEV (reference sequence). The V end was cut by 3 bases, the J end by 0 bases, with 9 bases between. The chain's CDR3 is CASSFGDTSYEQYF. The DNA of the CDR3 is TGTGCCAGCAGTTTCGGGGACACCTCCTACGAGCAGTACTTC.

This chain links TRBV5-1 with TRBJ2-5, with TRBD2 identical over 8 bases. The DNA end lines up better with TRBJ2-7; the J call may be wrong. CDR1 is SGHRS and CDR2 is YFSETQ in the germline V gene. This CDR3 comprises 14 residues. CDR3: CASSLAGVPYEQYF. CDR3 nucleotides: TGCGCCAGCAGCTTAGCGGGAGTTCCCTACGAGCAGTACTTC.

The chain is built from TRBV5-1 and TRBJ1-1; TRBD1 aligns across 8 bases. There are 15 residues in the CDR3. The ends lost 4 bases at V and 3 bases at J; junction bases unmatched: 8. Germline CDR1 SGHRS, CDR2 YFSETQ. CDR3 sequence (DNA): TGCGCCAGCAGCCCCCGACAGGGGTGGGACACTGAAGCTTTCTTT. Protein product: CASSPRQGWDTEAFF.

V is TRBV2 and J is TRBJ2-1, with D unclear. The CDR3 length is 10 residues. CDR1 is SNHLY and CDR2 is FYNNEI in the germline V gene. The V and J ends lost 2 bases and 11 bases respectively, with 4 bases between them. CDR3 coding DNA: TGTGCCAGCAGTGAATTTAAGCAGTTCTTC. It translates to CASSEFKQFF. Together with reference TRBV2 and TRBJ2-1, the CDR3 gives the full variable domain: EPEVTQTPSHQVTQMGQEVILRCVPISNHLYFYWYRQILGQKVEFLVSFYNNEISEKSEIFDDQFSVERPDGSNFTLKIRSTKLEDSAMYFCASSEFKQFFGPGTRLTVL.

The V call is TRBV5-1, the J call TRBJ1-1; unclear D gene. V lost 0 bases, J lost 1 base, and 10 bases lay in between. The CDR3 has 15 residues. Germline CDR1 is SGHRS and CDR2 is YFSETQ. The CDR3 is CASSLEPGRNTEAFF. CDR3 coding DNA: TGCGCCAGCAGCTTGGAGCCGGGGAGGAACACTGAAGCTTTCTTT.

This chain connects TRBV5-4 to TRBJ2-5, with 8 bases identical to TRBD2. Looked up from germline, CDR1 is SGHNT and CDR2 is YYREEE (reference sequence). The CDR3 sequence is 15 residues long. V gave up 4 bases and J gave up 3 bases; unmatched junction bases: 8. For the CDR3, the DNA is TGTGCCAGCAGCAGCTGGAGCGGGAGTAAAGAGACCCAGTACTTC. Its translation: CASSSWSGSKETQYF. Filled out from reference TRBV5-4 and TRBJ2-5, the complete variable domain reads ETGVTQSPTHLIKTRGQQVTLRCSSQSGHNTVSWYQQALGQGPQFIFQYYREEENGRGNFPPRFSGLQFPNYSSELNVNALELDDSALYLCASSSWSGSKETQYFGPGTRLLVL.

The V gene is TRBV4-1, the J gene TRBJ2-1, with 8 nucleotides matching TRBD2. J gave up 7 bases and V 6 bases, and 8 bases lay outside the gene matches. The CDR3 is 14 residues long. Germline V gives CDR1 MGHRA, CDR2 YSYEKL. The CDR3 DNA is TGCGCCAGCAGAAACCAGCGGGAGCGGAATGAGCAGTTCTTC. This sequence encodes CASRNQRERNEQFF.

This clone was counted between two and nine times. The gene calls are TRBV4-1 and TRBJ1-2; D possibly corresponds to TRBD1 (6 bases). V lost 3 bases to trimming and J lost 6 bases, with 23 bases between them. CDR1 and CDR2 (germline): MGHRA, YSYEKL. This CDR3 is 17 amino acids long. The CDR3 region has the DNA TGCGCCAGCAGCCATGAAGGCGGGGGGCGGGCGTCCGATGGCTACACCTTC. This translates into CASSHEGGGRASDGYTF.

The chain joins TRBV5-1 to TRBJ2-1; weak D call: TRBD1 (5 bases). Trimming left V 3 bases short and J 9 bases short, with 16 bases between. Per germline, CDR1 SGHRS and CDR2 YFSETQ. The CDR3 length is 14 residues. CDR3 DNA: TGCGCCAGCAGCTACGACCACCCCCAGGGTGAGCAGTTCTTC. Translating gives CASSYDHPQGEQFF.

The V and J genes are TRBV9 and TRBJ1-4; TRBD1 agrees at 7 bases. The CDR3 length is 16 residues. From germline, CDR1 is SGDLS and CDR2 YYNGEE. The trim removed 4 bases at V and 8 bases at J, leaving 14 bases unmatched. CDR3 sequence: CASSPGTVPLREKLFF. The CDR3 coding sequence is TGTGCCAGCAGCCCCGGGACAGTTCCCCTTAGGGAAAAACTGTTTTTT.

Remarks on this clone: This CDR3 is also generated by other DNA sequences in the sample. V and J are TRBV4-1 and TRBJ2-7, with D uncertain. V was pared by 1 base and J by 4 bases, with 5 bases between. The germline gives CDR1 MGHRA, CDR2 YSYEKL. The CDR3 covers 12 residues. The CDR3 DNA reads TGCGCCAGCAGCCAAGCCGGGTACGAGCAGTACTTC. Protein: CASSQAGYEQYF.

The rearrangement uses TRBV6-1 and TRBJ2-2, with D possibly matching TRBD1 (5 bases). CDR3 length equals 14 residues. V lost 5 bases and J 1 base, leaving 8 bases between the germline ends. The germline gives CDR1 MNHNS, CDR2 SASEGT. The CDR3 sequence is CASSRQKNTGELFF. For the CDR3, the DNA is TGTGCCAGCAGTAGACAGAAGAACACCGGGGAGCTGTTTTTT.

The table lists this clone with a count of one. For the CDR3, the DNA is TGTGCCAGCAGCTTAATGGAGGGAACCGGGGAGCTGTTTTTT. It yields the protein CASSLMEGTGELFF. This rearrangement joins TRBV11-2 to TRBJ2-2; tentatively, D is TRBD2 (6 bases). Germline CDR1 reads SGHAT; CDR2 reads FQNNGV. V lost 2 bases to trimming and J lost 5 bases, with 9 bases between them. The CDR3 has 14 amino acids.

The chain uses TRBV30 and TRBJ1-2; D may be TRBD1 (6 bases). This CDR3 region has 16 residues. Trimming cost V 0 bases and J 4 bases, with 18 bases left between them. Germline values: CDR1 GTSNPN, CDR2 SVGIG (reference sequence). The CDR3 nucleotides read TGTGCCTGGAGTGTACGGGCGGGGGGCTGGAGCTATGGCTACACCTTC. Its translation: CAWSVRAGGWSYGYTF.

The rearrangement uses TRBV30 and TRBJ2-7, with 11 bases fitting TRBD1. The length of the CDR3 is 14 residues. Germline assignment: CDR1 GTSNPN and CDR2 SVGIG (reference sequence). With V trimmed by 0 bases and J by 3 bases, 1 base remained unmatched. Here the CDR3 DNA reads TGTGCCTGGAGTGTGGGACAGGGGGGCTACGAGCAGTACTTC. Translated, it gives CAWSVGQGGYEQYF. Together with reference TRBV30 and TRBJ2-7, the CDR3 gives the full variable domain: SQTIHQWPATLVQPVGSPLSLECTVEGTSNPNLYWYRQAAGRGLQLLFYSVGIGQISSEVPQNLSASRPQDRQFILSSKKLLLSDSGFYLCAWSVGQGGYEQYFGPGTRLTVT.

The rearrangement links TRBV7-9 to TRBJ2-1; a possible D gene is TRBD1 (6 bases). V was clipped by 3 bases and J by 8 bases, with 14 bases between them. The CDR3 has 14 residues. The germline gives CDR1 SEHNR, CDR2 FQNEAQ (reference sequence). CDR3 sequence: CASSFTGRLDEQFF. The CDR3 DNA follows: TGTGCCAGCAGCTTTACAGGGAGATTGGATGAGCAGTTCTTC.

This chain links TRBV29-1 with TRBJ2-6; unclear D gene. Germline loops: CDR1 SQVTM, CDR2 ANQGSEA. V was cut by 5 bases and J by 0 bases, with 5 bases left in between. The CDR3 spans 13 residues. CDR3 loop: CSVKSSGANVLTF. The CDR3 nucleotides are TGCAGCGTTAAGAGCTCTGGGGCCAACGTCCTGACTTTC.

CDR3 DNA sequence: TGTGCCAGTAGTAGGTTGAAGCGGGAGCCCTACAATGAGCAGTTCTTC. Translated, it gives CASSRLKREPYNEQFF. This chain connects TRBV19 to TRBJ2-1, with 8 bases fitting TRBD2. V was clipped by 4 bases and J by 2 bases; unmatched bases: 7. This CDR3 is 16 amino acids long. Germline V gene sequence: CDR1 LNHDA, CDR2 SQIVND (reference sequence).

The chain is built from TRBV9 and TRBJ2-7; 10 bases line up with TRBD2. Germline V gene lookup returns CDR1 SGDLS and CDR2 YYNGEE. The ends lost 0 bases at V and 0 bases at J; junction bases unmatched: 12. This CDR3 has 19 amino acids. The CDR3, as DNA: TGTGCCAGCAGCGTAGGCACTAGCGGGGAGTTAACAAGCTCCTACGAGCAGTACTTC. It is translated as CASSVGTSGELTSSYEQYF.

The V and J genes are TRBV9 and TRBJ2-1, with 7 bases aligning to TRBD1. With V trimmed by 6 bases and J by 2 bases, 5 bases remained unmatched. The germline CDR1 and CDR2 sequences are SGDLS and YYNGEE. The CDR3 has 14 residues. The chain's CDR3 is CASTTGVTYNEQFF. The CDR3 DNA is TGTGCCAGCACCACAGGGGTTACCTACAATGAGCAGTTCTTC.

V usage is TRBV7-6 and J usage is TRBJ2-7; 9 positions match TRBD2. CDR3 length equals 14 residues. Germline assignment: CDR1 SGHVS and CDR2 FNYEAQ. Losses at the gene ends were 4 bases for V and 6 bases for J; bases not matched to a gene: 7. This chain's CDR3 is CASSYLPREGEQYF. The CDR3 bases are TGTGCCAGCAGCTACCTCCCGCGGGAGGGCGAGCAGTACTTC.

The chain is built from TRBV7-3 and TRBJ2-7; TRBD2 agrees at 11 bases. The CDR3 spans 13 residues. V gave up 6 bases and J gave up 6 bases; unmatched junction bases: 4. Per the germline V gene, CDR1 is SGHTA and CDR2 is FQGTGA. CDR3 bases: TGTGCCAGCAGTCCCGGGACTAGCGGCGAGCAGTACTTC. Translated, it gives CASSPGTSGEQYF.

The genes are TRBV2 and TRBJ2-7; a weak D match, TRBD1 (5 bases). Germline V gene lookup returns CDR1 SNHLY and CDR2 FYNNEI. The CDR3 runs 16 residues. V lost 0 bases and J 5 bases, leaving 17 bases between the germline ends. The CDR3, as DNA: TGTGCCAGCAGTGAAGCAGTCCTCGACAGTAGGGACGAGCAGTACTTC. Translating gives CASSEAVLDSRDEQYF.